This T cell receptor (beta chain) was obtained from a study of cytomegalovirus exposure and HLA in healthy donors. Study-wide background: Within an early data release were about 85 million unique TCRs drawn from HLA-typed donors.

The primer mix had 60 Vbeta and 13 Jbeta primers. Libraries were prepared by immunoSEQ multiplex PCR; TCRdb keeps only in-frame clonotypes and omits some of them. Its clone listing holds over 55,000 clones. Regarding the study as a whole: A highly shared variant cluster was judged a likely technical artifact. There were 150 or so TCR beta chains listed as cytomegalovirus-associated.

The CDR3 extends over 16 amino acids. Looked up from germline, CDR1 is LGHNT and CDR2 is FRNRAP. The germline V and J ends were trimmed by 4 bases and 6 bases, with 21 bases remaining between them. Points on this clone: The antigen remains unidentified.

Sequenced material: PBMCs. This clonotype was obtained from a male donor in good health and CMV-seronegative. The V gene is TRBV12-5, the J gene TRBJ1-2; D may be TRBD1 (6 bases). CDR3 in DNA: TGTGCTAGTGGTTCCGCCTACACAGGGTCTAGGGATGGCTACACCTTC. Translated: CASGSAYTGSRDGYTF.